This TCR beta chain was profiled in a study of post-analysis software for immune sequencing data. As for the study in general: Recorded subtypes: relapsing-remitting, secondary progressive, progressive-relapsing; some patients unannotated.

Germline CDR1 is SNHLY and CDR2 is FYNNEI. This CDR3 is built from 15 residues. Study outcomes and limitations: Among multiple sclerosis patients, normalized Chao1 diversity was significantly below that of controls. Roughly 5 TRBV segments were significantly more frequent in patients than in controls. TRBV5-6, TRBV5-1 and TRBV20-1 were among these segments. Under F measure analysis, samples from one preparation batch co-clustered strongly.

Built from TCR beta cDNA, the libraries had unique molecular identifiers in them. The authors obtained roughly 550,000 cDNA molecules from about 0.94 to 9.7 million T cells. TCRdb ran MiXCR on the PCR reads and lists one entry per CDR3 protein. Seen here are about half a million distinct CDR3 sequences, approximately 34% observed once, and the top ten hold 4.5% to 7.5%. To note about this clonotype: The target antigen is unknown.

This receptor was obtained from a girl aged 2 to 17 with multiple sclerosis. Sequenced sample: blood. The chain joins TRBV2 to TRBJ2-7, with D possibly TRBD2 on 5 matching bases. The DNA matches TRBJ2-5 better at its end, which makes the J call doubtful. The CDR3 DNA is TGTGCCAGCAGCGACCCTAGCTGGTCGGCAGAGACCCAGTACTTC. It specifies CASSDPSWSAETQYF.